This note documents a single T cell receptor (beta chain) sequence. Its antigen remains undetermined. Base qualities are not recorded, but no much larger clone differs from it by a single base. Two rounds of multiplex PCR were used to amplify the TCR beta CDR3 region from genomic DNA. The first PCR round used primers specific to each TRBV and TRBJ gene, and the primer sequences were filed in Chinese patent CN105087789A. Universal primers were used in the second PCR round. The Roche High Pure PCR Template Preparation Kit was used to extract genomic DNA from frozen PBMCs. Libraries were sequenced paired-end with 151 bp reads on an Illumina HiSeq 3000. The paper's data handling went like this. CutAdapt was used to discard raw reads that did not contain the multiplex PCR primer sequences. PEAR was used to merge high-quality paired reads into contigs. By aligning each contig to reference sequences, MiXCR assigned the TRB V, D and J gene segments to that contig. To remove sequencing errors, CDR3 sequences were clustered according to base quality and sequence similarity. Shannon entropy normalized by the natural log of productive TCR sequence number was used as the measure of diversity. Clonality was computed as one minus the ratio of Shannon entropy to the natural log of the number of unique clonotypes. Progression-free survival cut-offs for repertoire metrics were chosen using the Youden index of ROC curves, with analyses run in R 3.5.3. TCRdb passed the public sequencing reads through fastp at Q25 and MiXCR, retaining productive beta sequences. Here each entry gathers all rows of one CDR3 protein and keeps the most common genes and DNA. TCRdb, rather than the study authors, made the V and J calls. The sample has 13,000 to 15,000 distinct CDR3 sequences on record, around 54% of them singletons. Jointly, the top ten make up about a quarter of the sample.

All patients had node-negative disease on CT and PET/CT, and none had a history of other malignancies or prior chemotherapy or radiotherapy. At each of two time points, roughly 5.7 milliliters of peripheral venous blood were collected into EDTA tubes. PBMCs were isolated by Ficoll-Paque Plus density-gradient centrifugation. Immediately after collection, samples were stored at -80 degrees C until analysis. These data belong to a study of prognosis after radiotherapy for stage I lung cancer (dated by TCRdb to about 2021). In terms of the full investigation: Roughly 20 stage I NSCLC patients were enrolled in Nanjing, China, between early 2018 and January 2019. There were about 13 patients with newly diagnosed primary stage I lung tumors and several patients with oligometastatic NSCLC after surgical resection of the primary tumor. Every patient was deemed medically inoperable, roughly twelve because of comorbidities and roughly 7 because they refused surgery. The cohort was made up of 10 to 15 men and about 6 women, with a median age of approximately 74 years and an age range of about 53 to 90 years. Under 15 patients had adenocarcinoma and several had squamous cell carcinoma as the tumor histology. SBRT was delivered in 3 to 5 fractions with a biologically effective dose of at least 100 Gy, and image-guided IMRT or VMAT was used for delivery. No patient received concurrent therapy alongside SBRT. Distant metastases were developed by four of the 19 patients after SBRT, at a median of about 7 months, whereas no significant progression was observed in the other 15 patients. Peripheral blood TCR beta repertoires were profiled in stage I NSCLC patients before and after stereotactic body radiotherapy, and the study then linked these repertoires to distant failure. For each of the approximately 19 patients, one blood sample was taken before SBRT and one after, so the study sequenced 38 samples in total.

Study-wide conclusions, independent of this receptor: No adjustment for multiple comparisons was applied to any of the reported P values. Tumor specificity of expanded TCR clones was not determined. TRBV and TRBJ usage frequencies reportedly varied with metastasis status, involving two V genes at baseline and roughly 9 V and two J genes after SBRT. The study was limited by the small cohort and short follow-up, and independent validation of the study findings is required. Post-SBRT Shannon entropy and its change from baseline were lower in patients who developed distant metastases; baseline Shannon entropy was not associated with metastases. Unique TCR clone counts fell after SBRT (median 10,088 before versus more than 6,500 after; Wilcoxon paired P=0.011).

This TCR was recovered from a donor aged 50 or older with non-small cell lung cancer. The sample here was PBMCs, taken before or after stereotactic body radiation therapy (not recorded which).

The nucleotides read TGTGCCAGCAGTCGGGACAGAAGGGCTAATTCACCCCTCCACTTT. This encodes CASSRDRRANSPLHF. The sequence joins TRBV6-1 to TRBJ1-6; 7 of the junction bases match TRBD1. The CDR1 and CDR2 encoded by the germline V gene are MNHNS and SASEGT. V and J are trimmed by 5 bases and 6 bases, and the gene matches miss 7 bases of the junction. The CDR3 holds 15 amino acids from the cysteine to the phenylalanine. Only the CDR3 part of the read is kept: 45 bases, read in frame from the first base.